This T cell receptor beta chain emerged from a study of beta chain features in type 1 diabetes. Whole-study results and caveats: TCRB CDR3s were moderately but significantly shorter in Type 1 diabetes patients in all four CD4+ subsets.

V lost 4 bases and J 1 base, leaving 11 bases between the germline ends. This CDR3 region has 14 residues. From germline, CDR1 is SGHTA and CDR2 FQGNSA. This clone was counted a few times. What it recognizes is unknown. Of the isolated RNA, all was reverse transcribed, and so the sequenced material was expressed TCRB transcripts. Clones were sequenced by immunoSEQ multiplex PCR, and TCRdb holds only the in-frame ones, with some missing. The sample consists of 300,000 to 350,000 clones, around 9% of them appearing once. The sequenced material came from central memory CD4+ T cells from blood. V and J are TRBV7-2 and TRBJ2-7; D is possibly TRBD1 or TRBD2 (5 bases each). The TCR was taken from a man younger than 45 with type 1 diabetes. The CDR3 bases are TGTGCCAGCAGCTCTAGCAGACAGTCCTACGAGCAGTACTTC. It translates to CASSSSRQSYEQYF.